These 25 T cell receptor beta chains originate from one sample sequenced in a study of blood T cells in healthy people across ages. A J-beta primer mix and a sample-barcoded 5' primer were used in a second PCR of roughly 6 to 12 cycles. MiXCR, run by TCRdb on the 5' RACE reads, gives a single entry per CDR3 protein. Seen here are 1,300,000 or so distinct CDR3 sequences, 59% observed once, and the top ten hold approximately 7%. Sequences were obtained from blood. These receptor sequences come from a man aged 18 to 30 in good health.

The chain links TRBV4-3 to TRBJ1-1; 11 nucleotides line up with TRBD1. Germline V gene data show CDR1 as LGHNA and CDR2 as YSLEER. V was clipped by 1 base and J by 5 bases; unmatched bases: 15. The CDR3 totals 19 residues. The chain's CDR3 is CASSQVIGQGASTRTEAFF. For the CDR3, the DNA is TGCGCCAGCAGCCAAGTAATCGGACAGGGGGCATCGACGAGGACTGAAGCTTTCTTT.

In this sample, this clonotype turned up a few times. The chain employs TRBV12-3 or TRBV12-4 and TRBJ1-5; TRBD1 aligns across 9 bases. CDR3 size: 14 residues. J gave up 6 bases and V 5 bases, and 5 bases lay outside the gene matches. CDR3 sequence (DNA): TGTGCCAGCAGTCTGGGACAGGGCCTTCAGCCCCAGCATTTT. Its translation: CASSLGQGLQPQHF.

This chain joins TRBV20-1 and TRBJ2-7; TRBD2 might be the D (6 bases). Germline CDR1 and CDR2: DFQATT and SNEGSKA (reference sequence). V was trimmed by 2 bases and J by 3 bases, leaving 23 bases between them. The CDR3 loop spans 17 amino acids. CDR3 DNA sequence: TGCAGTGCTAGACTTACTCCTTCTGCGGAGGGCCGCTACGAGCAGTACTTC. Amino acid sequence: CSARLTPSAEGRYEQYF.

This clonotype was seen only once. V gene TRBV11-3 combines with J gene TRBJ2-5, with D perhaps matching TRBD1 or TRBD2 (5 bases each). V lost 4 bases and J lost 3, with 15 bases in between. The CDR3 covers 15 residues. Germline CDR1 reads SGHNT; CDR2 reads YENEEA. CDR3 nucleotide sequence: TGTGCCAGCAGCTCACTCGGGACCGATAAAGAGACCCAGTACTTC. Protein sequence: CASSSLGTDKETQYF.

The chain carries TRBV6-5 and TRBJ1-6; 10 bases fit TRBD1. The CDR3 sequence is 13 residues long. V lost 8 bases and J lost 11; bases outside the gene matches: 6. Germline lookup yields CDR1 MNHEY and CDR2 SVGAGI. CDR3 amino acids: CASSDRGLPPLHF. In DNA form, the CDR3 reads TGTGCCAGCTCCGACAGGGGGCTTCCACCCCTCCACTTT.

J is TRBJ2-5 and V is TRBV29-1, with D hard to call. Deletions cut 7 bases from V and 5 bases from J, with 17 bases between. CDR1 and CDR2 (germline): SQVTM, ANQGSEA. The CDR3 extends over 13 amino acids. In nucleotides, the CDR3 is TGCAGCGGCCCTGTCCATCATTGGGAGACCCAGTACTTC. Protein: CSGPVHHWETQYF. The whole variable domain, remainder taken from reference TRBV29-1 and TRBJ2-5, is SAVISQKPSRDICQRGTSLTIQCQVDSQVTMMFWYRQQPGQSLTLIATANQGSEATYESGFVIDKFPISRPNLTFSTLTVSNMSPEDSSIYLCSGPVHHWETQYFGPGTRLLVL.

V is TRBV20-1 and J is TRBJ2-1; the match to TRBD2 covers 10 bases. The closer fit of TRBJ2-7 to the DNA end suggests the J call may be wrong. The CDR3 length is 16 residues. Per germline, CDR1 DFQATT and CDR2 SNEGSKA (reference sequence). CDR3 loop: CSASLPSGSPWSEQYF. The CDR3 DNA reads as TGCAGTGCTAGCCTCCCTAGCGGGAGCCCCTGGAGTGAGCAGTACTTC.

The rearrangement links TRBV7-6 to TRBJ2-2; 7 nucleotides agree with TRBD2. Germline CDR1 is SGHVS and CDR2 is FNYEAQ. This CDR3 contains 16 residues. Trimming removed 1 base from V and 3 bases from J; junction bases left unmatched: 5. The CDR3 DNA reads TGTGCCAGCAGCTTAGTCGCTAGCGGAGACACCGGGGAGCTGTTTTTT. Residues: CASSLVASGDTGELFF.

In its sample, this clonotype was seen a few times. The chain carries TRBV5-5 and TRBJ2-4; D may be TRBD2 (6 bases). V was trimmed by 0 bases and J by 2 bases, leaving 15 bases between them. CDR1 is SGHKS and CDR2 is YYEKEE in the germline V gene (reference sequence). The CDR3 runs to 17 residues. The CDR3 sequence: CASSLGGIGITKNIQYF. The CDR3 DNA reads TGTGCCAGCAGCTTGGGCGGGATTGGTATAACCAAAAACATTCAGTACTTC.

The chain employs TRBV20-1 and TRBJ2-1; possible D gene TRBD2, 6 bases. The CDR3 loop spans 15 amino acids. Trimming cost V 2 bases and J 6 bases, with 17 bases left between them. Germline V lookup: CDR1 DFQATT, CDR2 SNEGSKA (reference sequence). As DNA, the CDR3 is TGCAGTGCTAGATCCCCGGACTTCGGGGGCAATGAGCAGTTCTTC. It is translated as CSARSPDFGGNEQFF.

This clonotype appeared a few times. The V call is TRBV5-1, the J call TRBJ2-3, with TRBD2 matching over 9 bases. Germline assignment: CDR1 SGHRS and CDR2 YFSETQ. V was pared by 4 bases and J by 0 bases, with 12 bases of the junction left unmatched. This CDR3 is built from 18 residues. CDR3 sequence reads: CASSQEAAGTSSTDTQYF. CDR3 DNA sequence: TGCGCCAGCAGCCAGGAAGCAGCCGGGACTAGCAGCACAGATACGCAGTATTTT. The whole variable domain, filled in from reference TRBV5-1 and TRBJ2-3, reads KAGVTQTPRYLIKTRGQQVTLSCSPISGHRSVSWYQQTPGQGLQFLFEYFSETQRNKGNFPGRFSGRQFSNSRSEMNVSTLELGDSALYLCASSQEAAGTSSTDTQYFGPGTRLTVL.

This clonotype was found a few times. V is TRBV7-9 and J is TRBJ2-7; no clear D gene. CDR1 and CDR2 from the germline V gene are SEHNR and FQNEAQ (reference sequence). Trimming removed 1 base from V and 2 bases from J, with 9 bases in between. The CDR3 spans 14 residues. CDR3 loop: CASSLGQHPYEQYF. CDR3 coding DNA: TGTGCCAGCAGCTTAGGGCAGCACCCCTACGAGCAGTACTTC.

The chain is built from TRBV7-9 and TRBJ1-4; D remains unclear. V gave up 1 base and J gave up 4 bases, with 13 bases separating them. There are 16 residues in the CDR3. Looked up from germline, CDR1 is SEHNR and CDR2 is FQNEAQ (reference sequence). As DNA, the CDR3 is TGTGCCAGCAGCTTAGACCCGCGACGCCATAATGAAAAACTGTTTTTT. Protein: CASSLDPRRHNEKLFF.

This clonotype turned up a few times. This chain connects TRBV6-5 to TRBJ2-4, with D perhaps TRBD1 or TRBD2 (5 bases each). V was pared by 6 bases and J by 7 bases, with 16 bases between. From germline, CDR1 is MNHEY and CDR2 SVGAGI. CDR3 length: 14 residues. CDR3 in amino acids: CASRGIGWGNIQYF. CDR3 nucleotides: TGTGCCAGCAGAGGTATAGGGTGGGGGAACATTCAGTACTTC.

Worth noting for this clonotype: The junction departs from the called germline gene at one end, perhaps through a read error. The rearrangement joins TRBV29-1 to TRBJ2-5; D gene unclear. CDR3 length: 12 residues. Germline CDR1 and CDR2: SQVTM and ANQGSEA. The CDR3 loop reads CSAEPTFETQYF. In DNA form, the CDR3 reads TGCAGCGCTGAACCCACTTTCGAGACCCAGTACTTC.

The chain couples TRBV4-3 to TRBJ2-5; D is unclear. From germline, CDR1 is LGHNA and CDR2 YSLEER. CDR3 length equals 15 residues. Trimming stripped 1 base from V and 2 bases from J, with 11 bases between. The CDR3 is CASSQGFGSQETQYF. DNA for the CDR3: TGCGCCAGCAGCCAAGGTTTTGGCAGTCAAGAGACCCAGTACTTC.

V usage is TRBV7-9 and J usage is TRBJ2-7; D remains ambiguous. Trimming shortened V by 5 bases and J by 6 bases, and 20 bases separated the two germline ends. CDR3 length equals 15 residues. Germline CDR1 and CDR2: SEHNR and FQNEAQ (reference sequence). The CDR3, as DNA: TGTGCCAGCAGCCCCAGCCATTCTCCCCTACGCGAGCAGTACTTC. As protein: CASSPSHSPLREQYF.

The V gene is TRBV19, the J gene TRBJ2-3; possible D gene TRBD1, 5 bases. Germline assignment: CDR1 LNHDA and CDR2 SQIVND (reference sequence). V shed 8 bases and J shed 2 bases, with 14 bases lying between them. The CDR3 extends over 14 amino acids. The DNA for the CDR3 is TGTGCCAGTCAATACAGGAGTTCCACAGATACGCAGTATTTT. Amino acids: CASQYRSSTDTQYF. The whole variable domain, filled in from reference TRBV19 and TRBJ2-3, reads DGGITQSPKYLFRKEGQNVTLSCEQNLNHDAMYWYRQDPGQGLRLIYYSQIVNDFQKGDIAEGYSVSREKKESFPLTVTSAQKNPTAFYLCASQYRSSTDTQYFGPGTRLTVL.

This clonotype occurred once. This sequence joins TRBV4-1 and TRBJ2-7; D may be TRBD2 (5 bases). Trimming cost V 0 bases and J 2 bases, with 14 bases left between them. Germline values: CDR1 MGHRA, CDR2 YSYEKL. The CDR3 runs to 16 residues. CDR3 sequence (DNA): TGCGCCAGCAGCCAAGATCGGCTAGCAAGAACCTACGAGCAGTACTTC. Its translation is CASSQDRLARTYEQYF.

The chain joins TRBV10-3 to TRBJ1-5; 10 bases match TRBD1. The length of the CDR3 is 16 residues. V shed 1 base and J 4 bases; nucleotides not matched to a gene: 4. CDR1 ENHRY and CDR2 SYGVKD come from the germline V gene. CDR3 nucleotide sequence: TGTGCCATCAGTGAGTGGGACAGGGGAGGAAATCAGCCCCAGCATTTT. It yields the protein CAISEWDRGGNQPQHF.

The chain carries TRBV12-3 or TRBV12-4 and TRBJ2-6, with D unclear. The ends were cut back, 5 bases at V and 0 bases at J, with 8 bases in the middle. The CDR3 is made up of 15 amino acids. The CDR3 nucleotides are TGTGCCAGCAGTAGCAGAGCCTCTGGGGCCAACGTCCTGACTTTC. Translated, it gives CASSSRASGANVLTF.

The chain combines TRBV10-1 with TRBJ2-3; D ambiguous. With 2 bases removed from V and 1 base from J, the gap between germline ends came to 10 bases. The CDR3 length is 15 residues. Germline CDR1 and CDR2: WNHNN and SYGVQD (reference sequence). The CDR3 DNA is TGCGCCAGCAGTGAGACCTTTGGGGGCACAGATACGCAGTATTTT. It translates to CASSETFGGTDTQYF.

This clonotype was detected once. The chain couples TRBV4-3 to TRBJ2-7; 8 bases align to TRBD1. There are 17 residues in the CDR3. Germline trimming cut 0 bases from V and 3 bases from J; bases unmatched to any gene: 10. From germline, CDR1 is LGHNA and CDR2 YSLEER. The CDR3: CASSQDWTGTAYYEQYF. The CDR3 DNA is TGCGCCAGCAGCCAAGATTGGACAGGGACGGCGTACTACGAGCAGTACTTC.

The CDR3 loop reads CASSQEGGRYTF. The CDR3 DNA follows: TGTGCCAGCAGCCAAGAAGGAGGGCGCTACACCTTC. V gene TRBV4-2 combines with J gene TRBJ1-2; unclear D gene. The CDR3 extends over 12 amino acids. The V gene lost 0 bases and the J gene lost 9 bases, with 8 bases spanning the gap. Germline assignment: CDR1 LGHNA and CDR2 YNFKEQ.

This clonotype was found once. V is TRBV5-1 and J is TRBJ2-7, with a possible D match to TRBD1 (6 bases). Germline assignment: CDR1 SGHRS and CDR2 YFSETQ. V was clipped by 1 base and J by 3 bases, with 17 bases between them. The CDR3 consists of 16 residues. The CDR3 bases are TGCGCCAGCAGCTTGACTACGGGACACCTCGACTACGAGCAGTACTTC. Amino acid sequence: CASSLTTGHLDYEQYF.